The clone carrying this T cell receptor beta chain was observed a few times. As yet, its antigen is unknown. This sample is drawn from a study of OX40 agonist ivuxolimab in advanced cancers. Study-level background: While on treatment, patients had intravenous ivuxolimab at 0.01 to 10 mg/kg every 2 weeks. The dose-escalation group included hepatocellular carcinoma, melanoma, renal cell carcinoma and head and neck cancer. Whole-study results and caveats: At 0.1 to 3.0 mg/kg, CD4+ and CD8+ blood T cells expanded clonally by week 6.

The germline CDR1 and CDR2 sequences are KGHSH and LQKENI. The ends were cut back, 1 base at V and 7 bases at J, with 14 bases in the middle. The CDR3 loop spans 16 amino acids. Drawing of blood for sampling happened at baseline, at cycle 4 day 1, and at cycle 7 day 1. Profiled with immunoSEQ multiplex PCR; TCRdb holds only in-frame clones, not every one. Of about 57,000 clones listed, approximately 82% were seen once; the top ten hold around 4.5%. The chain recombines TRBV18 with TRBJ1-6; unclear D gene. The sample consisted of CD4+ or CD8+ T cells sorted from blood, taken in a trial of the OX40 agonist ivuxolimab. The receptor's source is an adult with an advanced solid tumor such as melanoma, head and neck, liver or kidney cancer. The CDR3 DNA follows: TGTGCCAGCTCACCACTTGTAAAAGAGGGAAATTCACCCCTCCACTTT. It translates to CASSPLVKEGNSPLHF.